This is a list of T cell receptor beta chains from one sample in a study of blood T cell repertoires in COVID-19. Profiling relied on immunoSEQ multiplex PCR, and the TCRdb table lists in-frame clones only, not all of them. The repertoire holds tens of thousands of clones, roughly 84% seen once, with roughly 20% in the top ten. The source material was peripheral blood. These receptors were collected from a woman at least 80 years old with active or convalescent COVID-19. Each CDR3 is given with its conserved first and last residue. Fields, in order: J gene, V gene, clone size, D gene, CDR3 DNA, CDR3 protein. The D gene is left open where the match is weak. The size field is filled for only some rows; it gives once, few, many or a size class.

TRBJ1-2,TRBV19,once,TRBD1,TGTGCCAGTAGTATAGATGGACAGGGGGGAAGATATGGCTACACCTTC,CASSIDGQGGRYGYTF
TRBJ2-7,TRBV5-1,.,.,TGCGCCAGCAGCTTGGTCACAGGTGCTAGCTACGAGCAGTACTTC,CASSLVTGASYEQYF
TRBJ1-2,TRBV19,.,TRBD1,TGTGCCAGTAGTATAGGACAGGGTGATGGCTACACCTTC,CASSIGQGDGYTF
TRBJ1-1,TRBV11-2,.,.,TGTGCCAGCAGCTCAGCCGGACTGGCGAACACTGAAGCTTTCTTT,CASSSAGLANTEAFF
TRBJ1-3,TRBV21-1,.,.,TGTGCCAGCCCCCATCTAGTCGGAAACACCATATATTTT,CASPHLVGNTIYF
TRBJ1-5,TRBV5-5,few,.,TGTGCCAGCAGCTTGGAACCCGGGGGGCGTCAGCCCCAGCATTTT,CASSLEPGGRQPQHF
TRBJ1-1,TRBV4-1,.,.,TGCGCCAGCAGCCATCGTGTCGGAGGGGACACTGAAGCTTTCTTT,CASSHRVGGDTEAFF
TRBJ2-7,TRBV19,.,TRBD1,TGTGCCAGTAGTATGTACGGGACAGGCTCCTACGAGCAGTACTTC,CASSMYGTGSYEQYF
TRBJ2-1,TRBV11-2,.,.,TGTGCCAGCAGCTTAGACTTTGGGGCTGGCAATGAGCAGTTCTTC,CASSLDFGAGNEQFF
TRBJ1-1,TRBV5-1,.,.,TGCGCCAGCAGCTTCCGGGACTCTGAAGCTTTCTTT,CASSFRDSEAFF
TRBJ1-2,TRBV7-2,.,.,TGTGCCAGCAGCTTAGTGGTGGCAGGCTACACCTTC,CASSLVVAGYTF
TRBJ2-1,TRBV5-1,few,.,TGCGCCAGCAGCAACGGCCGGGATACCTACAATGAGCAGTTCTTC,CASSNGRDTYNEQFF
TRBJ1-1,TRBV10-1,.,.,TGCGCCAGCAGTCGGGACACTCGAGTCAACACTGAAGCTTTCTTT,CASSRDTRVNTEAFF
TRBJ2-6,TRBV7-6,.,.,TGTGCCAGCAGCTTAGGGGCGAGAAGATCTGGGGCCAACGTCCTGACTTTC,CASSLGARRSGANVLTF
TRBJ1-2,TRBV5-6,.,.,TGTGCCAGCAGCCTGGGACCGGGGAGGGTTGGCTACACCTTC,CASSLGPGRVGYTF
TRBJ1-4,TRBV19,few,.,TGTGCCAGTAGTATTGCGGCGGGTGCTAATGAAAAACTGTTTTTT,CASSIAAGANEKLFF
TRBJ2-1,TRBV2,.,TRBD2,TGTGCCAGCAGTGCGGATAGCGGGAGTTTCTCCTACAATGAGCAGTTCTTC,CASSADSGSFSYNEQFF
TRBJ2-5,TRBV14,.,TRBD2,TGTGCCAGCAGCCAACCTAGCTGGGAGGGGCCAGAGACCCAGTACTTC,CASSQPSWEGPETQYF
TRBJ1-5,TRBV5-8,.,.,TGTGCCAGCAGCTTGTCGGTCAGGGTGACTCAGCCCCAGCATTTT,CASSLSVRVTQPQHF
TRBJ1-6,TRBV7-3,.,TRBD1,TGTGCCAGCAGGTCCGGGACAGATAATTCACCCCTCCACTTT,CASRSGTDNSPLHF
TRBJ1-2,TRBV3-1/TRBV3-2,.,.,TGTGCCAGCAGTGCAACAGACTATGGCTACACCTTC,CASSATDYGYTF
TRBJ1-1,TRBV20-1,.,.,TGCAGTGCTAGTCCCCCGGGTAAAGCTTTCTTT,CSASPPGKAFF
TRBJ2-7,TRBV7-2,.,.,TGTGCCAGCAGCTTAGCGGGGGGGCCGGGTTACGAGCAGTACTTC,CASSLAGGPGYEQYF
TRBJ1-4,TRBV6-6,.,TRBD1,TGTGCCAGCAGTTACTTCGGACAGGGGAATGAAAAACTGTTTTTT,CASSYFGQGNEKLFF
TRBJ2-2,TRBV5-1,.,.,TGCGCCAGCAGCTTATTGGAGGGGGCCGGCACCGGGGAGCTGTTTTTT,CASSLLEGAGTGELFF
TRBJ2-7,TRBV7-7,once,TRBD2,TGTGCCAGCAGCTTAGGTTACGGACTAGCTGCTAACGAGCAGTACTTC,CASSLGYGLAANEQYF